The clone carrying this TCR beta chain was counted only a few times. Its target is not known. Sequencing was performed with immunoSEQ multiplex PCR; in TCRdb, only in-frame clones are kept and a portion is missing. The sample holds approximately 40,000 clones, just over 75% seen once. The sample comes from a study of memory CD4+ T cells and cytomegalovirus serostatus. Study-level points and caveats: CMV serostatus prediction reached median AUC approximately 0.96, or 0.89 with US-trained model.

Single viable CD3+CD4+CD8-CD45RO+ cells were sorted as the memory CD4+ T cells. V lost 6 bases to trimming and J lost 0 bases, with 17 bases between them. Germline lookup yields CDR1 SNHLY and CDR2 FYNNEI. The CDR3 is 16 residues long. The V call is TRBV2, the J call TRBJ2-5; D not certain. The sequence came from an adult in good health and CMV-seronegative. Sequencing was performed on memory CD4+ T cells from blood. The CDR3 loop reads CASRPAVRSYQETQYF. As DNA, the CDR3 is TGTGCCAGCAGGCCTGCGGTCAGGTCTTACCAAGAGACCCAGTACTTC.